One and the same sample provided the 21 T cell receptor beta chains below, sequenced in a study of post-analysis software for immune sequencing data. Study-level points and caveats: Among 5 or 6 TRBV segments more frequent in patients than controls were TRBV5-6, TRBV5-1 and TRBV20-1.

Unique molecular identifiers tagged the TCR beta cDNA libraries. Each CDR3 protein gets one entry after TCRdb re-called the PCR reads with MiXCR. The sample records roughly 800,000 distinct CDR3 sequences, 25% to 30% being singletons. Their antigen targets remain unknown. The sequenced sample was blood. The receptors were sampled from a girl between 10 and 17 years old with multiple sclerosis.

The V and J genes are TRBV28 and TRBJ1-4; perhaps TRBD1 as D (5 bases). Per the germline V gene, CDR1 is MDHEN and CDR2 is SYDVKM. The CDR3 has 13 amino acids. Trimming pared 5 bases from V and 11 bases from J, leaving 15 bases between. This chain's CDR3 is CASSRQAGGKLFF. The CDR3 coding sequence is TGTGCCAGCAGTAGGCAGGCTGGGGGGAAACTGTTTTTT.

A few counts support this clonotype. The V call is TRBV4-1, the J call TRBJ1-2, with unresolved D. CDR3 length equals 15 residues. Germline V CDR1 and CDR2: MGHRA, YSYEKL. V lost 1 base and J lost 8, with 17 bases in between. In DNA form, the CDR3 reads TGCGCCAGCAGCCAAGTGGGGAAGTCATCGGGGGGCTACACCTTC. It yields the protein CASSQVGKSSGGYTF.

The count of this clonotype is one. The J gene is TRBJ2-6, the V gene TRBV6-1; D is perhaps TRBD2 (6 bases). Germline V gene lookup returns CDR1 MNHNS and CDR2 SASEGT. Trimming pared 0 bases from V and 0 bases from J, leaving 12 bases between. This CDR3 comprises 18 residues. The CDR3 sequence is CASSEAGLRVSGANVLTF. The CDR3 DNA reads TGTGCCAGCAGTGAAGCGGGACTCAGGGTCTCTGGGGCCAACGTCCTGACTTTC.

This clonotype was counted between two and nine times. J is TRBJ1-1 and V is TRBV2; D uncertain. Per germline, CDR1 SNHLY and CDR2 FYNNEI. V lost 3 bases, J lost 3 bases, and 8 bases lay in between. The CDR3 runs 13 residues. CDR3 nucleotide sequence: TGTGCCAGCAGTGATTCGGCAGACACTGAAGCTTTCTTT. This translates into CASSDSADTEAFF.

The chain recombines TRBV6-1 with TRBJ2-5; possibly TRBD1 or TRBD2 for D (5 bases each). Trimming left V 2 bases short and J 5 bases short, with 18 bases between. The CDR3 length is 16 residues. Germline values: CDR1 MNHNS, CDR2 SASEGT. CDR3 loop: CASSETPGTQRETQYF. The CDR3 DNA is TGTGCCAGCAGTGAAACCCCCGGGACCCAGAGGGAGACCCAGTACTTC.

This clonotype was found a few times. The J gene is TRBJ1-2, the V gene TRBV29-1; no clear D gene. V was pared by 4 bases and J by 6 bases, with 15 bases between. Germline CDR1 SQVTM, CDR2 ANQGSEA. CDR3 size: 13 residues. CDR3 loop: CSVAHSLPNGYTF. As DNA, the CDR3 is TGCAGCGTTGCCCATTCTCTTCCGAATGGCTACACCTTC.

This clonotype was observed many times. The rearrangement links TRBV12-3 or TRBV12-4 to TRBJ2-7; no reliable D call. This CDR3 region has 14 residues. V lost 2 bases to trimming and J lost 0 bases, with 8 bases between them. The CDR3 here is CASSLTEVSYEQYF. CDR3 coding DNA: TGTGCCAGCAGTTTAACCGAGGTCTCCTACGAGCAGTACTTC.

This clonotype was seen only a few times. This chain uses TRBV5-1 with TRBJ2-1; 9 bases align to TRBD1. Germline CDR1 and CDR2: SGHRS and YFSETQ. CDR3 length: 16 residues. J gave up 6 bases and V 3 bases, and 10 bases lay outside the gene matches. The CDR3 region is CASSYLPGQGFNEQFF. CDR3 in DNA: TGCGCCAGCAGCTACTTGCCGGGACAGGGATTCAATGAGCAGTTCTTC.

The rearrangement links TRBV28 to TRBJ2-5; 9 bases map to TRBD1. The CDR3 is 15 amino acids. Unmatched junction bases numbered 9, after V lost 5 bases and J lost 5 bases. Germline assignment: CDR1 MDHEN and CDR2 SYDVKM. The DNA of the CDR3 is TGTGCCAGCAGTCAATCCGGGACAGGGAGGGAGACCCAGTACTTC. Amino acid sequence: CASSQSGTGRETQYF.

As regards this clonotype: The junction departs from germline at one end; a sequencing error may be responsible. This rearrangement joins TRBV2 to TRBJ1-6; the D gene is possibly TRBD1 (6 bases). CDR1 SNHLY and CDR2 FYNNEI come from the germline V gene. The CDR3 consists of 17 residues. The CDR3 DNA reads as TGCGCCAGCAGTGAAAAGGGGACAAAGTATTTTAATTCACCCCTCCACTTT. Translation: CASSEKGTKYFNSPLHF.

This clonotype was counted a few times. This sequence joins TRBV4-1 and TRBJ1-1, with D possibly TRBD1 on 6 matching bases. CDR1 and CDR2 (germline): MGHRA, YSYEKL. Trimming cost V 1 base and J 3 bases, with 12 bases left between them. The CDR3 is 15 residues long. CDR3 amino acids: CASSQVGGGDTEAFF. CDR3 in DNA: TGCGCCAGCAGCCAAGTTGGGGGGGGCGACACTGAAGCTTTCTTT.

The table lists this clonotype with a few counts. The CDR3 loop reads CASSLLAGNYNEQFF. CDR3 DNA: TGTGCCAGCAGCTTACTAGCGGGGAACTACAATGAGCAGTTCTTC. This chain joins TRBV7-9 and TRBJ2-1; the match to TRBD2 covers 9 bases. The J segment lost 3 bases and the V segment lost 2 bases, leaving 2 bases of the junction unmatched. The CDR3 runs to 15 residues. From germline, CDR1 is SEHNR and CDR2 FQNEAQ (reference sequence).

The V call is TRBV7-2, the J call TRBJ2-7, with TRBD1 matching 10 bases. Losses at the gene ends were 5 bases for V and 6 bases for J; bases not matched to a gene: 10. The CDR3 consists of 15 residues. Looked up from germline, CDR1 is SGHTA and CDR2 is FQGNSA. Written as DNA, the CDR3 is TGTGCCAGCAGCCGGCAGGGACAGGGGTGGTCCGAGCAGTACTTC. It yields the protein CASSRQGQGWSEQYF.

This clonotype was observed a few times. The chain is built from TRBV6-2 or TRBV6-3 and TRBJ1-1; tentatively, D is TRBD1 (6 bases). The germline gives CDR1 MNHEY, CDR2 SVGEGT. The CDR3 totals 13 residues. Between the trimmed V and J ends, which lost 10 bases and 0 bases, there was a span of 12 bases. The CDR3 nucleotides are TGTGCCACCCGGGACACTTTGAACACTGAAGCTTTCTTT. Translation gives CATRDTLNTEAFF.

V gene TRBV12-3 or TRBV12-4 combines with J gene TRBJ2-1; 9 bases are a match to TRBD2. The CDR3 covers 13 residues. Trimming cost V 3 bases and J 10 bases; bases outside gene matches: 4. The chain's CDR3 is CASSFSGSQEQFF. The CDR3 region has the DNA TGTGCCAGCAGTTTTAGCGGGAGTCAAGAGCAGTTCTTC.

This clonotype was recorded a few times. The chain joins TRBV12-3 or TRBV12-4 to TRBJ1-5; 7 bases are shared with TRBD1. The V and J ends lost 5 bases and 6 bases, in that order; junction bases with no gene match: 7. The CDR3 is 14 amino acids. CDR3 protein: CASSLEGARQPQHF. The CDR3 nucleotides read TGTGCCAGCAGTCTGGAGGGGGCTCGTCAGCCCCAGCATTTT.

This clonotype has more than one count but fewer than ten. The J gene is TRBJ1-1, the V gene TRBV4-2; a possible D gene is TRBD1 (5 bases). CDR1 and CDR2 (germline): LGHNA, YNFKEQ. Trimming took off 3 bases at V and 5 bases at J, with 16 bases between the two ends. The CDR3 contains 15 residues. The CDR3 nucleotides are TGTGCCAGCAGCCATGCAGTGGGGCCGAGGACTGAAGCTTTCTTT. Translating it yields CASSHAVGPRTEAFF.

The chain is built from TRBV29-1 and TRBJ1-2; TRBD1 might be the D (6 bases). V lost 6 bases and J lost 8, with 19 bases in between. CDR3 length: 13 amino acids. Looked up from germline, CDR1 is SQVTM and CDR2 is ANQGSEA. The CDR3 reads CSVPIGGPRGYTF. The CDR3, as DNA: TGCAGCGTCCCGATTGGGGGCCCTCGAGGCTACACCTTC.

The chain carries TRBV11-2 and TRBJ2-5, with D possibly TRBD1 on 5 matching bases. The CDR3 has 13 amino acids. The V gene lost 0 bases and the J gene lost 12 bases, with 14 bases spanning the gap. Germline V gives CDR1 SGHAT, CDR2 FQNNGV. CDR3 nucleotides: TGTGCCAGCAGCTTAGAGGCAGGGAAGGTGAAGTACTTC. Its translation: CASSLEAGKVKYF.

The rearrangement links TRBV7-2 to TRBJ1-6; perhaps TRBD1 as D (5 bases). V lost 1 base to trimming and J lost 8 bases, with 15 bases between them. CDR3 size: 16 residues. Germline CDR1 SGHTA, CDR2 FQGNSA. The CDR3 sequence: CASSLEAGRRDSPLHF. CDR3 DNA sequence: TGTGCCAGCAGCTTAGAGGCAGGGAGGAGGGATTCACCCCTCCACTTT.

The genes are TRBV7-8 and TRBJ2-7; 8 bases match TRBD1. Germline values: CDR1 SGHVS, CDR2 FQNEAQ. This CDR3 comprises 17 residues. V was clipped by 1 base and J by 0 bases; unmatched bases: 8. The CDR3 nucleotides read TGTGCCAGCAGCTTAGGGACAGGGCCTTCTAGCTCCTACGAGCAGTACTTC. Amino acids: CASSLGTGPSSSYEQYF.